Listed here are 17 T cell receptor beta chains from one sample, sequenced in a study of neurological immune-mediated disorders. TCRdb re-derived calls from the 5' RACE reads in MiXCR, one entry per CDR3 protein. Among about 79,000 distinct CDR3 sequences listed, roughly an eighth were seen once. The source material was PBMCs. The receptors shown here come from a woman in her forties or fifties in good health.

Many counts were recorded for this clonotype. The chain recombines TRBV6-5 with TRBJ2-1; perhaps TRBD2 as D (6 bases). The CDR3 sequence is 13 residues long. Trimming took 8 bases from V and 6 from J, leaving 14 bases between them. In germline, CDR1 is MNHEY, CDR2 SVGAGI. DNA for the CDR3: TGTGCCAGCGGGACTCTTGGGTCCAATGAGCAGTTCTTC. Translated: CASGTLGSNEQFF.

The sample holds many counts of this clonotype. This sequence joins TRBV20-1 and TRBJ1-1; the match to TRBD1 covers 9 bases. The J segment lost 7 bases and the V segment lost 7 bases, leaving 7 bases of the junction unmatched. The germline V gene has CDR1 DFQATT and CDR2 SNEGSKA (reference sequence). This CDR3 comprises 12 residues. The chain's CDR3 is CSVNRGLGEAFF. The CDR3 region has the DNA TGCAGTGTTAACAGGGGGCTGGGTGAAGCTTTCTTT.

In this sample, this clonotype turned up many times. The chain combines TRBV5-1 with TRBJ2-2; tentatively, D is TRBD2 (6 bases). Trimming removed 0 bases at V and 0 bases at J, with 9 bases between. This CDR3 region has 16 residues. The germline V gene has CDR1 SGHRS and CDR2 YFSETQ. Written as DNA, the CDR3 is TGCGCCAGCAGCTTGGTGGAGCGGGCGAACACCGGGGAGCTGTTTTTT. Translating it yields CASSLVERANTGELFF.

This clonotype was seen at least ten times. The rearrangement joins TRBV5-1 to TRBJ1-6; 9 bases line up with TRBD1. The germline CDR1 and CDR2 sequences are SGHRS and YFSETQ. The CDR3 is made up of 17 amino acids. Unmatched junction bases numbered 6, after V lost 5 bases and J lost 0 bases. Here the CDR3 DNA reads TGCGCCAGCAGTCCCGGGACAGGGAGCTCCTATAATTCACCCCTCCACTTT. Amino acids: CASSPGTGSSYNSPLHF.

There are many counts of this clonotype. V is TRBV5-1 and J is TRBJ1-4; D gene uncertain. Between the trimmed V and J ends, which lost 4 bases and 7 bases, there was a span of 17 bases. Germline-derived CDR1 and CDR2 are SGHRS and YFSETQ. The CDR3 is 15 residues long. CDR3 residues: CASSPASGLGEKLFF. The CDR3 DNA is TGCGCCAGCAGCCCGGCATCGGGTTTAGGTGAAAAACTGTTTTTT.

The chain joins TRBV5-1 to TRBJ2-1, with 11 bases lining up with TRBD2. Unmatched junction bases numbered 13, after V lost 1 base and J lost 7 bases. The CDR3 totals 18 residues. The germline V gene encodes CDR1 SGHRS and CDR2 YFSETQ. The DNA of the CDR3 is TGCGCCAGCAGCTTGATTAGCGGGAGGGCCGTCGCTCGGAATGAGCAGTTCTTC. Amino acids: CASSLISGRAVARNEQFF.

This clonotype was recorded many times. This chain joins TRBV7-8 and TRBJ1-5, with D maybe TRBD1 (6 bases). CDR3 size: 16 residues. CDR1 SGHVS and CDR2 FQNEAQ come from the germline V gene. V was shortened by 1 base and J by 1 base, with 11 bases between the two germline ends. The CDR3 nucleotides read TGTGCCAGCAGCTTAGGACCAGGGGTAAGCAATCAGCCCCAGCATTTT. Protein sequence: CASSLGPGVSNQPQHF. Drawing the rest from reference TRBV7-8 and TRBJ1-5, the complete variable domain is GAGVSQSPRYKVAKRGQDVALRCDPISGHVSLFWYQQALGQGPEFLTYFQNEAQLDKSGLPSDRFFAERPEGSVSTLKIQRTQQEDSAVYLCASSLGPGVSNQPQHFGDGTRLSIL.

This clonotype was counted ten times or more. The V and J genes are TRBV5-1 and TRBJ2-1; 13 positions agree with TRBD2. This CDR3 spans 15 amino acids. The V and J ends lost 4 bases and 5 bases, in that order; junction bases with no gene match: 3. Germline V CDR1 and CDR2: SGHRS, YFSETQ. The CDR3 sequence is CASSRGTSGNNEQFF. The CDR3 DNA reads TGCGCCAGCAGCCGCGGGACTAGCGGGAACAATGAGCAGTTCTTC.

This clonotype occurred many times. The chain uses TRBV7-2 and TRBJ2-5; D tentatively fits TRBD1 or TRBD2 (6 bases each). This CDR3 has 16 amino acids. Trimming left V 5 bases short and J 5 bases short, with 21 bases between. The germline V gene has CDR1 SGHTA and CDR2 FQGNSA. The CDR3 DNA is TGTGCCAGCAGCCTTGGACGGGGGCAAAAGAGGGAGACCCAGTACTTC. Translated, it gives CASSLGRGQKRETQYF.

This clonotype was counted many times. The chain is built from TRBV20-1 and TRBJ1-5; tentatively, D is TRBD1 (6 bases). Trimming left V 5 bases short and J 5 bases short, with 13 bases between. The CDR3 is 13 amino acids. CDR1 is DFQATT, CDR2 SNEGSKA, per germline (reference sequence). CDR3 sequence (DNA): TGCAGTGCTGACGGACAGACCTATCAGCCCCAGCATTTT. Translating gives CSADGQTYQPQHF.

This clonotype was recorded at least ten times. The V gene is TRBV5-1, the J gene TRBJ2-5; D remains unclear. The germline V gene encodes CDR1 SGHRS and CDR2 YFSETQ. V gave up 4 bases and J gave up 1 base, with 17 bases separating them. CDR3 length equals 16 residues. The CDR3 here is CASSPLSSLGQETQYF. DNA for the CDR3: TGCGCCAGCAGCCCACTTTCGAGCCTAGGCCAAGAGACCCAGTACTTC.

This clonotype was counted ten times or more. V is TRBV15 and J is TRBJ2-3; 14 positions match TRBD2. The CDR3 runs 18 residues. V gave up 1 base and J gave up 5 bases; unmatched junction bases: 8. The germline V gene encodes CDR1 LNHNV and CDR2 YYDKDF (reference sequence). CDR3 sequence (DNA): TGTGCCACCAGCAGAGCGTCGACTAGCGGGAGGGCGGGAGATACGCAGTATTTT. Encoded protein: CATSRASTSGRAGDTQYF. The variable domain in full, completed from reference TRBV15 and TRBJ2-3, reads DAMVIQNPRYQVTQFGKPVTLSCSQTLNHNVMYWYQQKSSQAPKLLFHYYDKDFNNEADTPDNFQSRRPNTSFCFLDIRSPGLGDTAMYLCATSRASTSGRAGDTQYFGPGTRLTVL.

This clonotype was counted at least ten times. V usage is TRBV5-4 and J usage is TRBJ2-5; no clear D gene. The CDR3 consists of 13 residues. Germline CDR1 and CDR2: SGHNT and YYREEE (reference sequence). Trimming pared 3 bases from V and 5 bases from J, leaving 11 bases between. Written as DNA, the CDR3 is TGTGCCAGCAGCTCGACCTTTGTGGAGACCCAGTACTTC. Residues: CASSSTFVETQYF.

This clonotype was observed a few times. The V and J genes are TRBV5-1 and TRBJ2-1; 13 nucleotides align to TRBD2. The CDR3 is 16 residues long. With V trimmed by 4 bases and J by 7 bases, 8 bases remained unmatched. Germline lookup yields CDR1 SGHRS and CDR2 YFSETQ. CDR3 loop: CASSPTGLAGVNEQFF. Here the CDR3 DNA reads TGCGCCAGCAGCCCTACTGGACTAGCGGGAGTAAATGAGCAGTTCTTC.

This clonotype was observed at least ten times. This sequence joins TRBV28 and TRBJ2-7, with D perhaps matching TRBD1 (6 bases). The CDR3 is made up of 11 amino acids. V dropped 10 bases and J dropped 3 bases, with 10 bases sitting between them. Germline assignment: CDR1 MDHEN and CDR2 SYDVKM. The CDR3 DNA reads TGTGCCACAAAGGGGGTCTACGAGCAGTACTTC. Its translation: CATKGVYEQYF. Full variable domain (outside the CDR3, taken from reference TRBV28 and TRBJ2-7): DVKVTQSSRYLVKRTGEKVFLECVQDMDHENMFWYRQDPGLGLRLIYFSYDVKMKEKGDIPEGYSVSREKKERFSLILESASTNQTSMYLCATKGVYEQYFGPGTRLTVT.

This clonotype has ten or more counts. CDR3 coding DNA: TGTGCCAGCATTACTAAGTCCCTGGGACAGGGGGCTCTCGAGCAGTACTTC. Protein: CASITKSLGQGALEQYF. The chain employs TRBV28 and TRBJ2-7; 12 nucleotides agree with TRBD1. CDR1 and CDR2 (germline): MDHEN, SYDVKM. V lost 7 bases to trimming and J lost 6 bases; unmatched junction nucleotides: 16. This CDR3 comprises 17 residues. The full variable domain, with the rest looked up from reference TRBV28 and TRBJ2-7, is DVKVTQSSRYLVKRTGEKVFLECVQDMDHENMFWYRQDPGLGLRLIYFSYDVKMKEKGDIPEGYSVSREKKERFSLILESASTNQTSMYLCASITKSLGQGALEQYFGPGTRLTVT.

This clonotype was recorded many times. The rearrangement links TRBV20-1 to TRBJ2-1; perhaps TRBD2 as D (5 bases). This CDR3 contains 13 residues. CDR1 and CDR2 from the germline V gene are DFQATT and SNEGSKA (reference sequence). Deletions cut 3 bases from V and 8 bases from J, with 14 bases between. For the CDR3, the DNA is TGCAGTGCTAGGGCTTGGACTGAGCATGAGCAGTTCTTC. As protein: CSARAWTEHEQFF.